Below, 24 T cell receptor beta chains from the same sample are listed, as sequenced in a study of cytomegalovirus exposure and HLA in healthy donors. Primers for the PCR totalled 60 Vbeta and 13 Jbeta. Libraries were prepared by immunoSEQ multiplex PCR; TCRdb keeps only in-frame clonotypes and omits some of them. The sample carries a few hundred thousand clones, about nine tenths recorded once. The sample taken for sequencing was PBMCs. The source is a girl aged 2 to 9 in good health and CMV-seronegative.

V gene TRBV2 combines with J gene TRBJ1-1, with a weak D call TRBD1 (6 bases). The CDR3 has 11 residues. V was cut by 11 bases and J by 7 bases, with 14 bases left in between. Germline loops: CDR1 SNHLY, CDR2 FYNNEI. For the CDR3, the DNA is TGTGCCGGACTTACAGGGTTTGAAGCTTTCTTT. Amino acid sequence: CAGLTGFEAFF.

V gene TRBV7-9 combines with J gene TRBJ1-6; 7 bases are a match to TRBD1. This CDR3 comprises 15 residues. CDR1 is SEHNR, CDR2 FQNEAQ, per germline (reference sequence). J was trimmed by 1 base and V by 5 bases; bases with no gene match: 2. The CDR3 here is CASSRGLSYNSPLHF. The CDR3 bases are TGTGCCAGCAGCAGGGGGCTTTCCTATAATTCACCCCTCCACTTT.

The V call is TRBV19, the J call TRBJ2-5; 10 nucleotides line up with TRBD1. There are 13 residues in the CDR3. Per germline, CDR1 LNHDA and CDR2 SQIVND (reference sequence). With 10 bases clipped from V and 5 bases from J, the junction kept 7 bases outside the gene matches. The CDR3: CATATGGKETQYF. As DNA, the CDR3 is TGTGCCACCGCGACAGGGGGCAAGGAGACCCAGTACTTC.

This clone has just one count. The chain recombines TRBV5-1 with TRBJ2-1; D perhaps matches TRBD1 (5 bases). The CDR3 is 14 amino acids. V was pared by 0 bases and J by 8 bases, with 12 bases between. Germline CDR1 reads SGHRS; CDR2 reads YFSETQ. For the CDR3, the DNA is TGCGCCAGCAGCTTGGGGCAGGGTATAGATGAGCAGTTCTTC. This sequence encodes CASSLGQGIDEQFF.

V usage is TRBV6-5 and J usage is TRBJ2-5, with unresolved D. The J call is uncertain, as TRBJ2-7 better fits the DNA end. The germline V gene encodes CDR1 MNHEY and CDR2 SVGAGI. The CDR3 totals 13 residues. This chain's CDR3 is CASSYHQSYEQYF. The CDR3, as DNA: TGTGCCAGCAGTTACCACCAATCCTACGAGCAGTACTTC.

The rearrangement joins TRBV7-2 to TRBJ2-1; possible D gene TRBD2, 5 bases. The CDR3 has 13 residues. Deletions cut 2 bases from V and 9 bases from J, with 11 bases between. Germline CDR1 reads SGHTA; CDR2 reads FQGNSA. The CDR3, as DNA: TGTGCCAGCAGCTTATGGTCGGGGTTTGAGCAGTTCTTC. Its protein product is CASSLWSGFEQFF.

This clone has a single count. V usage is TRBV5-1 and J usage is TRBJ2-7; a weak D match, TRBD2 (5 bases). Trimming left V 1 base short and J 1 base short, with 18 bases between. CDR3 length: 17 residues. Germline lookup yields CDR1 SGHRS and CDR2 YFSETQ. The chain's CDR3 is CASSLRDTAAHSYEQYF. CDR3 bases: TGCGCCAGCAGCTTGAGAGACACAGCGGCCCATTCCTACGAGCAGTACTTC.

V and J are TRBV28 and TRBJ2-2; D possibly corresponds to TRBD1 (5 bases). The germline V and J ends were trimmed by 2 bases and 0 bases, with 7 bases remaining between them. Germline CDR1 and CDR2: MDHEN and SYDVKM. CDR3 length equals 15 residues. The DNA for the CDR3 is TGTGCCAGCAGTTTAAGGACACCGAACACCGGGGAGCTGTTTTTT. Its protein product is CASSLRTPNTGELFF.

V is TRBV18 and J is TRBJ2-5; 7 positions match TRBD1. This CDR3 comprises 15 residues. The germline V gene encodes CDR1 KGHSH and CDR2 LQKENI. J gave up 1 base and V 2 bases, and 4 bases lay outside the gene matches. DNA of the CDR3: TGTGCCAGCTCACCAACGACAGGGCTCCAAGAGACCCAGTACTTC. The encoded protein is CASSPTTGLQETQYF. The complete variable domain, with remaining parts taken from reference TRBV18 and TRBJ2-5, reads NAGVMQNPRHLVRRRGQEARLRCSPMKGHSHVYWYRQLPEEGLKFMVYLQKENIIDESGMPKERFSAEFPKEGPSILRIQQVVRGDSAAYFCASSPTTGLQETQYFGPGTRLLVL.

The chain couples TRBV7-9 to TRBJ2-3, with 9 positions matching TRBD2. The CDR3 covers 17 residues. V gave up 1 base and J gave up 4 bases; unmatched junction bases: 9. Germline values: CDR1 SEHNR, CDR2 FQNEAQ (reference sequence). CDR3 coding DNA: TGTGCCAGCAGCTTAGGGTATCCGGGACTAGCACCAGATACGCAGTATTTT. Translating it yields CASSLGYPGLAPDTQYF.

About this clone itself: The junction shows a germline mismatch at one end, possibly a read error. This chain uses TRBV7-9 with TRBJ2-7; 7 bases are a match to TRBD1. The V gene's germline CDR1 is SEHNR and CDR2 FQNEAQ (reference sequence). The CDR3 length is 14 residues. In nucleotides, the CDR3 is TGTGCCAGCAACTTAACAGGGGCCGTATACGAGCAGTACTTC. Protein: CASNLTGAVYEQYF.

The chain employs TRBV9 and TRBJ1-1, with D perhaps matching TRBD1 (5 bases). The V gene lost 0 bases and the J gene lost 0 bases, with 9 bases spanning the gap. The CDR3 runs to 15 residues. Germline V gene lookup returns CDR1 SGDLS and CDR2 YYNGEE. DNA for the CDR3: TGTGCCAGCAGCGTAGTTCTGGGGCTGAACACTGAAGCTTTCTTT. It specifies CASSVVLGLNTEAFF.

This clone was seen a few times. The J gene is TRBJ1-1, the V gene TRBV5-4; D unclear. The CDR3 has 16 amino acids. Germline CDR1 reads SGHNT; CDR2 reads YYREEE (reference sequence). V was pared by 4 bases and J by 0 bases, with 16 bases between. The CDR3 is CASSAYRSQMNTEAFF. The DNA for the CDR3 is TGTGCCAGCAGCGCCTACCGGAGTCAGATGAACACTGAAGCTTTCTTT.

The chain employs TRBV7-9 and TRBJ2-3; TRBD2 matches at 9 bases. The CDR3 has 16 residues. Germline lookup yields CDR1 SEHNR and CDR2 FQNEAQ (reference sequence). With V trimmed by 0 bases and J by 0 bases, 1 base remained unmatched. The CDR3 loop reads CASSLALAGSTDTQYF. The CDR3 DNA is TGTGCCAGCAGCTTAGCCCTAGCGGGGAGCACAGATACGCAGTATTTT.

The chain uses TRBV6-1 and TRBJ2-1; 8 nucleotides agree with TRBD1. From germline, CDR1 is MNHNS and CDR2 SASEGT. J gave up 4 bases and V 4 bases, and 6 bases lay outside the gene matches. This CDR3 has 15 residues. CDR3 loop: CASSVEGQDYNEQFF. CDR3 nucleotide sequence: TGTGCCAGCAGTGTTGAGGGACAGGATTACAATGAGCAGTTCTTC.

The chain has TRBV4-1 and TRBJ2-2; 8 bases map to TRBD2. The CDR3 extends over 16 amino acids. Trimming cost V 11 bases and J 0 bases; bases outside gene matches: 11. From germline, CDR1 is MGHRA and CDR2 YSYEKL. Written as DNA, the CDR3 is TGCGCCTCGGGGGCGGGGGGAACGTCGAACACCGGGGAGCTGTTTTTT. Encoded protein: CASGAGGTSNTGELFF.

The CDR3, as DNA: TGCGCCAGCAGCCAAGATCTGGGAGGAAATTCACCCCTCCACTTT. Translating gives CASSQDLGGNSPLHF. The chain joins TRBV4-1 to TRBJ1-6; no firm D call. The CDR3 is made up of 15 amino acids. Germline loops: CDR1 MGHRA, CDR2 YSYEKL. Trimming cost V 0 bases and J 7 bases, with 10 bases left between them.

This chain joins TRBV5-4 and TRBJ1-4; D unclear. V lost 2 bases, J lost 3 bases, and 17 bases lay in between. Germline V gives CDR1 SGHNT, CDR2 YYREEE (reference sequence). The CDR3 consists of 17 residues. The CDR3 reads CASSLKGGSSANEKLFF. CDR3 in DNA: TGTGCCAGCAGCTTAAAGGGCGGGAGTTCGGCTAATGAAAAACTGTTTTTT.

The J gene is TRBJ1-3, the V gene TRBV4-1, with 10 bases that match TRBD1. The CDR3 is 17 residues long. V lost 3 bases, J lost 2 bases, and 7 bases stayed unmatched. Germline CDR1 MGHRA, CDR2 YSYEKL. In DNA, the CDR3 is TGCGCCAGCAGCCATGAAAGACAGGGGGCAACTGGAAACACCATATATTTT. Encoded protein: CASSHERQGATGNTIYF.

The chain combines TRBV30 with TRBJ1-1; D gene uncertain. The CDR3 extends over 12 amino acids. With 5 bases removed from V and 3 bases from J, the gap between germline ends came to 10 bases. From germline, CDR1 is GTSNPN and CDR2 SVGIG (reference sequence). The CDR3 nucleotides read TGTGCCTGGGATGGTACAGACACTGAAGCTTTCTTT. It is translated as CAWDGTDTEAFF.

This clone was recorded once. The rearrangement joins TRBV7-2 to TRBJ2-3; D might be TRBD2 (6 bases). V dropped 1 base and J dropped 3 bases, with 11 bases sitting between them. Germline V CDR1 and CDR2: SGHTA, FQGNSA. CDR3 length equals 15 residues. The DNA of the CDR3 is TGTGCCAGCAGCTTAGTGGAGGGTCGGACAGATACGCAGTATTTT. Translated, it gives CASSLVEGRTDTQYF.

The V gene is TRBV27, the J gene TRBJ2-7; D is possibly TRBD1 (5 bases). The CDR3 loop spans 16 amino acids. CDR1 is MNHEY, CDR2 SMNVEV, per germline (reference sequence). V shed 8 bases and J shed 0 bases, with 20 bases lying between them. The CDR3 DNA follows: TGTGCCAGCGCCGGGCGGACCAGGGCGAGCTCCTACGAGCAGTACTTC. Its protein is CASAGRTRASSYEQYF.

V is TRBV10-2 and J is TRBJ2-5, with 9 positions matching TRBD1. The trim removed 6 bases at V and 6 bases at J, leaving 5 bases unmatched. Germline CDR1 reads WSHSY; CDR2 reads SAAADI. The CDR3 consists of 13 residues. CDR3 residues: CASRETGGKTQYF. DNA for the CDR3: TGCGCCAGCAGAGAAACAGGGGGCAAGACCCAGTACTTC.

This sequence joins TRBV7-3 and TRBJ2-1; D remains unclear. Germline-derived CDR1 and CDR2 are SGHTA and FQGTGA. CDR3 length: 12 residues. V lost 5 bases and J 6 bases, leaving 8 bases between the germline ends. CDR3 residues: CASSLGVNEQFF. The DNA for the CDR3 is TGTGCCAGCAGCCTCGGAGTCAATGAGCAGTTCTTC. The full variable domain, in which reference TRBV7-3 and TRBJ2-1 provide the parts outside the CDR3, is GAGVSQTPSNKVTEKGKYVELRCDPISGHTALYWYRQSLGQGPEFLIYFQGTGAADDSGLPNDRFFAVRPEGSVSTLKIQRTERGDSAVYLCASSLGVNEQFFGPGTRLTVL.